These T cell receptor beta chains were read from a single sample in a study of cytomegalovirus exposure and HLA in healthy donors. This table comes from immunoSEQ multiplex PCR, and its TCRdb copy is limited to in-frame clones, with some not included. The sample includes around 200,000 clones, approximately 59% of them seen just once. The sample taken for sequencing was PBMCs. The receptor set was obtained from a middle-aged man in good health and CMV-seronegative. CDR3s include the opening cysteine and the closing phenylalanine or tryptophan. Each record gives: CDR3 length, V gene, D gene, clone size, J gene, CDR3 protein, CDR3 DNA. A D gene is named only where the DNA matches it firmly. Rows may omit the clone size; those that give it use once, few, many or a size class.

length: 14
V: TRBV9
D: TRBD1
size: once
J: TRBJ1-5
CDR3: CASGKGTGNQPQHF
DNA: TGTGCCAGCGGAAAAGGGACAGGCAATCAGCCCCAGCATTTT

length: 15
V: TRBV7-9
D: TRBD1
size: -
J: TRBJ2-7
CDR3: CASSLPRGQDYEQYF
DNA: TGTGCCAGCAGCCTCCCCCGAGGACAGGACTACGAGCAGTACTTC

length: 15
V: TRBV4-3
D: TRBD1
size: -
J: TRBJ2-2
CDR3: CASSLDRGHTGELFF
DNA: TGCGCCAGCAGCCTCGACAGGGGCCACACCGGGGAGCTGTTTTTT

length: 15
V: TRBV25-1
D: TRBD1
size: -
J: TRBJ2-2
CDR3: CASSETGGPTGELFF
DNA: TGTGCCAGCAGTGAGACAGGGGGGCCCACCGGGGAGCTGTTTTTT

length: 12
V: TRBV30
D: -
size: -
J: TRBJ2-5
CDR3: CAWSGQQETQYF
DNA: TGTGCCTGGAGTGGACAGCAAGAGACCCAGTACTTC

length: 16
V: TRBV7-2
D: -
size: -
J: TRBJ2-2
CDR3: CASSLTGGLGTGELFF
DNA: TGTGCCAGCAGCTTAACGGGGGGCCTAGGCACCGGGGAGCTGTTTTTT

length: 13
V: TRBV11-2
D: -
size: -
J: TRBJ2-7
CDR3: CASSSPESYEQYF
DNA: TGTGCCAGCAGCTCGCCCGAGTCCTACGAGCAGTACTTC

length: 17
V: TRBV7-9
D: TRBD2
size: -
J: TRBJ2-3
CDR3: CSSSFGGGAEGLDTQYF
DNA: TGTTCCAGCAGCTTTGGCGGGGGGGCCGAGGGTCTAGATACGCAGTATTTT

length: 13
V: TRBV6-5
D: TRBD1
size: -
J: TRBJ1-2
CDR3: CASSRQGNYGYTF
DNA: TGTGCCAGCAGCAGACAGGGGAACTATGGCTACACCTTC

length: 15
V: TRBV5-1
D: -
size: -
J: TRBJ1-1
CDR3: CASRSGGAMNTEAFF
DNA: TGCGCCAGCAGGTCCGGGGGGGCTATGAACACTGAAGCTTTCTTT

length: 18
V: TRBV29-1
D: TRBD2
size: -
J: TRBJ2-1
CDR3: CSVEWRLAGKSSYNEQFF
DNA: TGCAGCGTTGAATGGAGGCTAGCGGGGAAGAGCTCCTACAATGAGCAGTTCTTC